The TCR beta chain under discussion was sequenced for a study of cytomegalovirus exposure and HLA in healthy donors. Trimming took 5 bases from V and 4 from J, leaving 17 bases between them. The CDR3 consists of 15 residues. Germline V gene sequence: CDR1 MGHRA, CDR2 YSYEKL. This clone was seen a single time. The PCR ran on 60 Vbeta and 13 Jbeta primers. TCRdb's table, derived via immunoSEQ multiplex PCR, lists solely in-frame clones and lacks some. The data show around 180,000 clones, approximately 83% seen once. This chain joins TRBV4-1 and TRBJ1-1; no definite D call. The sample consisted of PBMCs. The clonotype comes from a boy between 2 and 10 years old in good health and CMV-seronegative. CDR3 sequence reads: CASSGGQIDITEAFF. The CDR3 DNA reads TGCGCCAGCAGCGGAGGGCAAATTGATATCACTGAAGCTTTCTTT.